The rows below give T cell receptor beta chains drawn from one sample of a study of shared clonotypes between healthy human individuals. Measured with immunoSEQ multiplex PCR; TCRdb has only the in-frame clones, and not every one. The sample lists hundreds of thousands of clones, roughly four fifths occurring once. Sequencing was performed on PBMCs. These receptors all stem from a middle-aged woman in good health. Some clones in this sample may be carry-over from other donors' samples. The CDR3 runs from the conserved cysteine through the conserved F or W. The order of the fields is clone size, J gene, V gene, D gene, CDR3 DNA, CDR3 protein. The D gene is left open where the match is weak. Part of the rows lack a size; the others show once, few, many or a class for expanded clones.

abundance: NA
j_gene: TRBJ2-2
v_gene: TRBV12-1
d_gene: NA
CDR3nt: TGTGCCAGCAACCCGGGGGCGACGGACACCGGGGAGCTGTTTTTT
CDR3aa: CASNPGATDTGELFF

abundance: NA
j_gene: TRBJ2-6
v_gene: TRBV4-3
d_gene: TRBD2
CDR3nt: TGCGCCAGCAGCCAGTTCCTAGCGGGGGGCTCTGGGGCCAACGTCCTGACTTTC
CDR3aa: CASSQFLAGGSGANVLTF

abundance: NA
j_gene: TRBJ2-7
v_gene: TRBV19
d_gene: NA
CDR3nt: TGTGCCAGTAGTCCGACAGGTACCTACGAGCAGTACTTC
CDR3aa: CASSPTGTYEQYF

abundance: few
j_gene: TRBJ2-7
v_gene: TRBV2
d_gene: TRBD1
CDR3nt: TGTGCCAGCAGTGACCGGACAGGGGGGATAGGAGAGCAGTACTTC
CDR3aa: CASSDRTGGIGEQYF

abundance: NA
j_gene: TRBJ1-5
v_gene: TRBV19
d_gene: TRBD1
CDR3nt: TGTGCCAGTAGTACAAGACAGGGCGGGGATCAGCCCCAGCATTTT
CDR3aa: CASSTRQGGDQPQHF

abundance: few
j_gene: TRBJ2-5
v_gene: TRBV14
d_gene: NA
CDR3nt: TGTGCCAGCAGCCAAGGCCGAGCGTTCCAAGAGACCCAGTACTTC
CDR3aa: CASSQGRAFQETQYF

abundance: NA
j_gene: TRBJ2-7
v_gene: TRBV7-6
d_gene: NA
CDR3nt: TGTGCCAGCAGCTTAGTTGGCGATACCTACGAGCAGTACTTC
CDR3aa: CASSLVGDTYEQYF

abundance: NA
j_gene: TRBJ2-2
v_gene: TRBV11-3
d_gene: NA
CDR3nt: TGTGCCAGCAGCTTAGCGGCAACCGGGGAGCTGTTTTTT
CDR3aa: CASSLAATGELFF

abundance: NA
j_gene: TRBJ2-3
v_gene: TRBV29-1
d_gene: NA
CDR3nt: TGCGGCGTTGAAGGCCAGATCCTCGCTACGCAGTATTTT
CDR3aa: CGVEGQILATQYF

abundance: NA
j_gene: TRBJ2-7
v_gene: TRBV30
d_gene: NA
CDR3nt: TGTGCCTGGGGTAAGAAGGGGTACTACGAGCAGTACTTC
CDR3aa: CAWGKKGYYEQYF

abundance: many
j_gene: TRBJ1-1
v_gene: TRBV14
d_gene: NA
CDR3nt: TGTGCCAGCAGCCAAGTCTCGTGGAACACTGAAGCTTTCTTT
CDR3aa: CASSQVSWNTEAFF

abundance: NA
j_gene: TRBJ1-2
v_gene: TRBV25-1
d_gene: NA
CDR3nt: TGTGCCAGCAGTGATAGGGGTGGCTACACCTTC
CDR3aa: CASSDRGGYTF

abundance: NA
j_gene: TRBJ1-2
v_gene: TRBV2
d_gene: NA
CDR3nt: TGTGCCAGCACTCAAAGGCTATATGGCTACACCTTC
CDR3aa: CASTQRLYGYTF

abundance: few
j_gene: TRBJ2-7
v_gene: TRBV4-3
d_gene: TRBD1
CDR3nt: TGCGCCAGCAGCCACCGGACAGGGGACTACGAGCAGTACTTC
CDR3aa: CASSHRTGDYEQYF

abundance: NA
j_gene: TRBJ2-1
v_gene: TRBV7-9
d_gene: TRBD2
CDR3nt: TGTGCCAGCAGCCCCAGACTAGCGGGCTCCTACAATGAGCAGTTCTTC
CDR3aa: CASSPRLAGSYNEQFF

abundance: NA
j_gene: TRBJ2-7
v_gene: TRBV6-1
d_gene: TRBD2
CDR3nt: TGTGCCAGCAGTGAACGGCGGACAGCCGGGACTAGCCATATCTACGAGCAGTACTTC
CDR3aa: CASSERRTAGTSHIYEQYF

abundance: NA
j_gene: TRBJ2-2
v_gene: TRBV5-3
d_gene: NA
CDR3nt: TGTGCCAGCAGCTTTTCCAGAGCGAACACCGGGGAGCTGTTTTTT
CDR3aa: CASSFSRANTGELFF

abundance: NA
j_gene: TRBJ2-7
v_gene: TRBV19
d_gene: NA
CDR3nt: TGTGCCAGTAGTGAGGGCTACTACGAGCAGTACTTC
CDR3aa: CASSEGYYEQYF

abundance: few
j_gene: TRBJ2-1
v_gene: TRBV10-3
d_gene: TRBD2
CDR3nt: TGTGCCACCAGCCAGACTAGCGCCTACAATGAGCAGTTCTTC
CDR3aa: CATSQTSAYNEQFF

abundance: NA
j_gene: TRBJ1-5
v_gene: TRBV2
d_gene: NA
CDR3nt: TGTGCCAGCAGTGTAGACCCTGGTGGCAATCAGCCCCAGCATTTT
CDR3aa: CASSVDPGGNQPQHF

abundance: NA
j_gene: TRBJ1-5
v_gene: TRBV6-1
d_gene: TRBD1
CDR3nt: TGTGCCAGCGCAGGGGGCGATCAGCCCCAGCATTTT
CDR3aa: CASAGGDQPQHF

abundance: NA
j_gene: TRBJ1-2
v_gene: TRBV29-1
d_gene: NA
CDR3nt: TGCAGCGTTGGTACGGCGGGCAACTATGGCTACACCTTC
CDR3aa: CSVGTAGNYGYTF

abundance: NA
j_gene: TRBJ2-7
v_gene: TRBV4-3
d_gene: TRBD1
CDR3nt: TGCGCCAGCAGCCAAGATTCAGGGGGCGCCTACGAGCAGTACTTC
CDR3aa: CASSQDSGGAYEQYF

abundance: NA
j_gene: TRBJ1-4
v_gene: TRBV18
d_gene: TRBD1
CDR3nt: TGTGCCAGCCGACAGGGTCAGGATGAAAAACTGTTTTTT
CDR3aa: CASRQGQDEKLFF

abundance: NA
j_gene: TRBJ1-2
v_gene: TRBV28
d_gene: NA
CDR3nt: TGTGCCAGCAGCCGCGGCGGGGGGGTTGATGGCTACACCTTC
CDR3aa: CASSRGGGVDGYTF

abundance: once
j_gene: TRBJ1-5
v_gene: TRBV7-9
d_gene: NA
CDR3nt: TGTGCCAGCAGCTTGGAAAGCAATCAGCCCCAGCATTTT
CDR3aa: CASSLESNQPQHF

abundance: NA
j_gene: TRBJ1-5
v_gene: TRBV28
d_gene: NA
CDR3nt: TGTGCCAGCAGTTTACGGGGGCGCGGCAATCAGCCCCAGCATTTT
CDR3aa: CASSLRGRGNQPQHF

abundance: few
j_gene: TRBJ1-3
v_gene: TRBV28
d_gene: NA
CDR3nt: TGTGCCAGCAGGGGGGGACCAAGCTCTGGAAACACCATATATTTT
CDR3aa: CASRGGPSSGNTIYF

abundance: NA
j_gene: TRBJ1-5
v_gene: TRBV30
d_gene: TRBD1
CDR3nt: TGTGCCTGGACCTCCGGGACAGGCAATCAGCCCCAGCATTTT
CDR3aa: CAWTSGTGNQPQHF

abundance: NA
j_gene: TRBJ1-2
v_gene: TRBV9
d_gene: NA
CDR3nt: TGTGCCAGCAGCAACCGGGACCCTCCTCTCTTC
CDR3aa: CASSNRDPPLF

abundance: once
j_gene: TRBJ2-6
v_gene: TRBV11-2
d_gene: NA
CDR3nt: TGTGCCAGCAGCTTAGAGGAGCGTGTTTCTGGGGCCAACGTCCTGACTTTC
CDR3aa: CASSLEERVSGANVLTF

abundance: NA
j_gene: TRBJ1-1
v_gene: TRBV13
d_gene: NA
CDR3nt: TGTGCCAGCAGCTTAGTCATGGAGGGGACAGCTTTCTTT
CDR3aa: CASSLVMEGTAFF

abundance: many
j_gene: TRBJ2-1
v_gene: TRBV27
d_gene: TRBD2
CDR3nt: TGTGCCAGCAGGTGGGACTACCGTAACAATGAGCAGTTCTTC
CDR3aa: CASRWDYRNNEQFF

abundance: NA
j_gene: TRBJ1-6
v_gene: TRBV7-8
d_gene: NA
CDR3nt: TGTGCCAGCAGCTTATCCGTCCGGTCACCCCTCCACTTT
CDR3aa: CASSLSVRSPLHF

abundance: NA
j_gene: TRBJ2-7
v_gene: TRBV15
d_gene: TRBD1
CDR3nt: TGTGCCACCAGCAGAGATCGGCAGGGGACAGGGGGCCGATACGAGCAGTACTTC
CDR3aa: CATSRDRQGTGGRYEQYF

abundance: NA
j_gene: TRBJ2-7
v_gene: TRBV7-6
d_gene: NA
CDR3nt: TGTGCCAGCAGCTCGAACATGGACGAGCAGTACTTC
CDR3aa: CASSSNMDEQYF

abundance: few
j_gene: TRBJ1-1
v_gene: TRBV2
d_gene: TRBD1
CDR3nt: TGTGCCAGCAGTAACGGACAGGGAGCGAACACTGAAGCTTTCTTT
CDR3aa: CASSNGQGANTEAFF

abundance: once
j_gene: TRBJ2-7
v_gene: TRBV19
d_gene: NA
CDR3nt: TGTGCCAGTAGCCGGGACTCACCAGACTCCTACGAGCAGTACTTC
CDR3aa: CASSRDSPDSYEQYF

abundance: NA
j_gene: TRBJ2-7
v_gene: TRBV11-2
d_gene: TRBD2
CDR3nt: TGTGCCAGCAGCTTAGCGGGAGGGCCTGGAGAGCAGTACTTC
CDR3aa: CASSLAGGPGEQYF

abundance: NA
j_gene: TRBJ2-2
v_gene: TRBV5-1
d_gene: TRBD2
CDR3nt: TGCGCCAGCAGCTTGGGACTAGCGGCGAACACCGGGGAGCTGTTTTTT
CDR3aa: CASSLGLAANTGELFF